These T cell receptor beta chains were read from a single sample in a study of identical twins. TCRdb re-called the 5' RACE reads through MiXCR, storing one row per CDR3 protein. The sample carries some 600,000 distinct CDR3 sequences, roughly 7.2% recorded once. This sample was shared with a second study, whose subject was yellow fever vaccine responses in identical twins.

Sequencing input: PBMCs. The receptors stem from a woman between 18 and 29 years old in good health. Each CDR3 is given with its conserved first and last residue. The D gene is left open where the match is weak. Size is omitted from some rows. Given values are once, few, many or a class for expanded clones.

V	D	J	size	DNA	CDR3
TRBV5-1	NA	TRBJ2-4	many	TGCGCCAGCAGCTTCTTAGGGTTGGGCATTCAGTACTTC	CASSFLGLGIQYF
TRBV10-1	NA	TRBJ2-3	NA	TGCGCCAGCAGTGAGTCGTTTCTGGGGGCGAGCACAGATACGCAGTATTTT	CASSESFLGASTDTQYF
TRBV7-9	NA	TRBJ2-6	many	TGTGCCAGCAGCCCGCGACAGGTCTCGCTCTCGACCAACGTCCTGACTTTC	CASSPRQVSLSTNVLTF
TRBV12-3/TRBV12-4	NA	TRBJ2-2	many	TGTGCCAGCAGTTTCCTGGGGGCAAGCACCGGGGAGCTGTTTTTT	CASSFLGASTGELFF
TRBV5-6	TRBD1	TRBJ2-5	many	TGTGCCAGCAGCTTTTTCGGGACAGCCAGGGAGACCCAGTACTTC	CASSFFGTARETQYF
TRBV28	TRBD2	TRBJ2-3	few	TGTGCCAGCATTTACCGGGGGGTCACAGATACGCAGTATTTT	CASIYRGVTDTQYF
TRBV28	TRBD1	TRBJ1-5	NA	TGTGCCAGCAGTTTAACCCAGGGACAGGGCTACAATCAGCCCCAGCATTTT	CASSLTQGQGYNQPQHF
TRBV24-1	NA	TRBJ2-2	NA	TGTGCCACCAGTGATTTGCTACCGTCCGGGGGAGACTCCCGGAACACCGGGGAGCTGTTTTTT	CATSDLLPSGGDSRNTGELFF
TRBV5-1	TRBD1	TRBJ2-2	many	TGCGCCAGCAGCGTGGGACAGGGTCACACCGGGGAGCTGTTTTTT	CASSVGQGHTGELFF
TRBV13	TRBD2	TRBJ2-1	few	TGTGCCAGCAGCTTAGTAGCGGGAGTCGACAATGAGCAGTTCTTC	CASSLVAGVDNEQFF
TRBV6-5	NA	TRBJ1-5	few	TGTGCCAGCAGTTTCCCGGTCCCTGACCAGCCCCAGCATTTT	CASSFPVPDQPQHF
TRBV6-1	TRBD2	TRBJ2-2	many	TGTGCCAGCACAAGCGGTGTGACTAGCTTATCCGCCGGGGAGCTGTTTTTT	CASTSGVTSLSAGELFF
TRBV19	NA	TRBJ1-1	few	TGTGCCAGTAGTATAGGGAGGGGCATGAACACTGAAGCTTTCTTT	CASSIGRGMNTEAFF
TRBV11-3	TRBD2	TRBJ2-1	NA	TGTGCCAGCAGCTCCCCAGCGGGAGCTCCCTACAATGAGCAGTTCTTC	CASSSPAGAPYNEQFF
TRBV6-1	NA	TRBJ2-1	NA	TGTGCCAGCAGCCGCAAGCGGGCCCCCGGCAATGAGCAGTTCTTC	CASSRKRAPGNEQFF
TRBV18	NA	TRBJ2-7	NA	TGTGCCAGCTCACCACCGCTTCGGAGTTCCTACGAGCAGTACTTC	CASSPPLRSSYEQYF
TRBV9	NA	TRBJ1-4	many	TGTGCCAGCAGCCACGGTTGGAGGGACAATGAAAAACTGTTTTTT	CASSHGWRDNEKLFF
TRBV9	NA	TRBJ2-1	few	TGTGCCAGCAGCGTAGTACCGGGTGGCTCCTACAATGAGCAGTTCTTC	CASSVVPGGSYNEQFF
TRBV20-1	NA	TRBJ2-1	few	TGCAGTGCTAGAGATCGGGGGAGTGGTTACAATGAGCAGTTCTTC	CSARDRGSGYNEQFF
TRBV5-1	NA	TRBJ1-5	many	TGCGCCAGCAGCTTGTGGGGGCCTGTCGGGAATCAGCCCCAGCATTTT	CASSLWGPVGNQPQHF
TRBV6-1	NA	TRBJ1-5	NA	TGTGCCAGCAGTCCCCAGGGAACGGGCAATCAGCCCCAGCATTTT	CASSPQGTGNQPQHF
TRBV20-1	TRBD1	TRBJ1-2	few	TGCAGTGCTAGAGTTTTCGGGCAGGGGGCCGATGGCTACACCTTC	CSARVFGQGADGYTF
TRBV12-3/TRBV12-4	TRBD2	TRBJ2-7	few	TGTGCCAGCAGTTTTAGCGGGGGGGACGCCTACGAGCAGTACTTC	CASSFSGGDAYEQYF
TRBV5-5	TRBD2	TRBJ2-1	NA	TGTGCCAGCAGCTTGCGACTAGCGGTCTCCTACAATGAGCAGTTCTTC	CASSLRLAVSYNEQFF
TRBV11-2	NA	TRBJ1-4	few	TGTGCCACCCCGATTGGGGGGCCAGATAATCTGTTTTTT	CATPIGGPDNLFF
TRBV7-7	NA	TRBJ2-1	NA	TGTGCCAGCAGCCCCAAAGGGAATGCCTACAATGAGCAGTTCTTC	CASSPKGNAYNEQFF
TRBV5-1	NA	TRBJ2-3	NA	TGCGCCAGCACAGCCAGGTTCAGCACAGATACGCAGTATTTT	CASTARFSTDTQYF
TRBV20-1	NA	TRBJ2-4	few	TGCAGTGCTGTCCAACAGATTTCCAAAAACATTCAGTACTTC	CSAVQQISKNIQYF